This T cell receptor beta chain was found in a study of blood T cell repertoires in COVID-19. On the study more broadly: The United States, Italy and Spain were the sources of the acute and convalescent COVID-19 samples. PBMCs, B-cell-depleted T cells, or T cells provided the cDNA or gDNA that made up the material.

CDR1 SGHNT and CDR2 YENEEA come from the germline V gene. V lost 2 bases and J lost 6, with 7 bases in between. The CDR3 has 13 residues. Original methodology: By means of reference gene primer amplification, nucleated cell counts were estimated. The repertoire was sequenced with immunoSEQ multiplex PCR; TCRdb's copy has only in-frame clones and lacks some. V and J calls plus clone size are reproduced from that table; the DNA served to infer D and trimming. Of around 130,000 clones listed, around four fifths are singletons. The V and J genes are TRBV11-3 and TRBJ2-2, with D maybe TRBD2 (5 bases). The sequencing input was peripheral blood. The sequence was obtained from a man in his sixties with active or convalescent COVID-19. The CDR3 is CASSLRGSGELFF. The CDR3 DNA follows: TGTGCCAGCAGCTTACGGGGTTCCGGGGAGCTGTTTTTT.